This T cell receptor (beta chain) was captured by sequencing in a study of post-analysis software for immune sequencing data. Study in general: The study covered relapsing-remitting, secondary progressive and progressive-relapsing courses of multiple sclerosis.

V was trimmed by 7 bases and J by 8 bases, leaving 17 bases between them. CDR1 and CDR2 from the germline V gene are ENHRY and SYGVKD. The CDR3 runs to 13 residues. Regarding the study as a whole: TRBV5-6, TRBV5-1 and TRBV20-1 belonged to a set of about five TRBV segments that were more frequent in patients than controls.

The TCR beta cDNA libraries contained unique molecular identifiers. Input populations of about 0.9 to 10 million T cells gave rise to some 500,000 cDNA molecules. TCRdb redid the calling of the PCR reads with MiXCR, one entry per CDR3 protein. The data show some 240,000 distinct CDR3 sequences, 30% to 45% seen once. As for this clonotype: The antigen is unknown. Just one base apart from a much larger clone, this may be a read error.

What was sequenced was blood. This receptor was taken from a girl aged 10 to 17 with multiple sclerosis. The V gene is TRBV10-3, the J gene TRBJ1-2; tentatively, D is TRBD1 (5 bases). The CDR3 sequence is CAINDRARGGYTF. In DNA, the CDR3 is TGTGCCATCAATGACCGGGCCCGGGGGGGCTACACCTTC.